This TCR beta chain was recorded in a study of blood T cell repertoires in COVID-19. There are a few counts of this clone. Source study methods: From reference gene primer amplification, estimates of nucleated cell counts were derived. Profiled with immunoSEQ multiplex PCR; TCRdb holds only in-frame clones, not every one. That table supplies the V and J calls and clone size; D and trimming were determined from the DNA. The table has tens of thousands of clones, 82% seen once; the top ten hold roughly an eighth. Germline V gene sequence: CDR1 LNHDA, CDR2 SQIVND (reference sequence). CDR3 length: 15 residues. V was clipped by 6 bases and J by 4 bases, with 15 bases between them.

The TCR originated in a woman older than 75 with acute or convalescent COVID-19. V is TRBV19 and J is TRBJ2-2; D is possibly TRBD2 (6 bases). Sample: peripheral blood. The DNA of the CDR3 is TGTGCCAGTAGCGCGGGGCCCGTGTCCACCGGGGAGCTGTTTTTT. Translated: CASSAGPVSTGELFF.